The rows below give T cell receptor beta chains drawn from one sample of a study of T cell responses to AZD1222 COVID-19 vaccine. Some clones are missing from TCRdb's copy, which holds only in-frame ones; the method was immunoSEQ multiplex PCR. This table holds tens of thousands of clones, over 80% found once. This sample comprised peripheral blood, obtained on day 0 of AZD1222 vaccination. These receptors were obtained from an adult in good health. CDR3s include the opening cysteine and the closing phenylalanine or tryptophan.

j_call | v_call | cdr3_aa
TRBJ2-6 | TRBV19 | CASSLGQRSGANVLTF
TRBJ1-6 | TRBV2 | CASSEWGQGYNSPLHF
TRBJ1-4 | TRBV13 | CASSWTGPGEKLFF
TRBJ1-1 | TRBV7-9 | CASSLPIGTEAFF
TRBJ1-1 | TRBV11-1 | CASSARGRGTEAFF
TRBJ1-2 | TRBV20-1 | CSASLGGQGAGGYTF
TRBJ1-1 | TRBV27 | CASRDGPTNTEAFF
TRBJ2-7 | TRBV30 | CAWKRGRHKDEQYF
TRBJ1-1 | TRBV2 | CASHLTGQTEAFF
TRBJ2-3 | TRBV7-3 | CASSLILGDTQYF
TRBJ2-2 | TRBV15 | CATSREGTGELFF
TRBJ1-1 | TRBV19 | CASSVGTGFVNTEAFF
TRBJ2-2 | TRBV7-2 | CASSLLSQANTGELFF
TRBJ1-2 | TRBV18 | CASSPRVDRDHGYTF
TRBJ1-1 | TRBV19 | CASLEGNTEAFF
TRBJ1-2 | TRBV4-1 | CASSQDLGQGYDGYTF
TRBJ1-1 | TRBV6-2/TRBV6-3 | CASSPIRSQGLGTEAFF
TRBJ1-2 | TRBV2 | CASSEFRVSASYGYTF
TRBJ1-5 | TRBV7-9 | CASSLLGAGDGNQPQHF
TRBJ2-3 | TRBV12-3/TRBV12-4 | CASSSPRYTQYF
TRBJ2-5 | TRBV6-1 | CASSEAEETQYF
TRBJ1-6 | TRBV4-3 | CASSQDRTGRNSPLHF
TRBJ2-5 | TRBV30 | CAWRGVETQYF
TRBJ2-5 | TRBV12-5 | CASGLFPGDFQETQYF
TRBJ1-1 | TRBV12-3/TRBV12-4 | CASSLQGFTEAFF
TRBJ1-5 | TRBV2 | CASSDTGAVQPQHF
TRBJ1-5 | TRBV29-1 | CSVGSGGNQPQHF
TRBJ2-1 | TRBV5-6 | CASSLVLTDSYNEQFF
TRBJ1-4 | TRBV18 | CASSPRFGTNEKLFF
TRBJ2-6 | TRBV29-1 | CSVRDGLAHKVGANVLTF
TRBJ2-2 | TRBV19 | CASSKWAVNTGELFF
TRBJ2-2 | TRBV24-1 | CATSDLKGGPAGELFF
TRBJ1-2 | TRBV27 | CASSGGQGRYYGYTF
TRBJ1-1 | TRBV7-2 | CASSFWVIGTEAFF
TRBJ1-4 | TRBV7-9 | CASSLQDREKLFF
TRBJ2-3 | TRBV7-3 | CASSLKAGVTDTQYF
TRBJ2-3 | TRBV19 | CASSMNRGADTQYF
TRBJ1-4 | TRBV6-5 | CASFAGREKLFF
TRBJ2-1 | TRBV19 | CASSIDRDITYNEQFF
TRBJ1-2 | TRBV27 | CASSLTPSGGIGYTF
TRBJ1-2 | TRBV19 | CASTPWAEINYGYTF
TRBJ1-2 | TRBV19 | CASSVDRGRRINYGYTF
TRBJ1-1 | TRBV21-1 | CASSKGGGNRGGDTEAFF
TRBJ1-1 | TRBV6-5 | CASSSGQGNTEAFF
TRBJ2-1 | TRBV7-2 | CASSFTPGLSGSNEQFF
TRBJ1-1 | TRBV24-1 | CATSDSGTGIPFF
TRBJ2-1 | TRBV10-2 | CASTTPDRSYNEQFF
TRBJ1-2 | TRBV14 | CASSQAGGYTF
TRBJ2-2 | TRBV9 | CASSPRGRGNTGELFF
TRBJ1-6 | TRBV5-4 | CASSFKSGTPGGSPLHF
TRBJ2-1 | TRBV7-9 | CASSLSPAGGNEQFF
TRBJ2-3 | TRBV6-4 | CASSSSGGATDTQYF
TRBJ1-5 | TRBV10-3 | CAISPVNRGVQPQHF
TRBJ2-7 | TRBV7-9 | CASSLEVDSHEQYF